These T cell receptor beta chains were read from a single sample in a study of cytomegalovirus exposure and HLA in healthy donors. Sequenced by immunoSEQ multiplex PCR; TCRdb stores in-frame clones only, minus some. The sample contains about 140,000 clones, 80% of which appear only once. The sequencing input was PBMCs. The source of these receptors is a man aged 45-60 years in good health and CMV-seronegative. Both conserved end residues are part of each CDR3. D genes are given only for firm matches. Clone size is given for some rows only: seen once, a few or many times, or a class if the clone is expanded.

v_gene,abundance,d_gene,j_gene,CDR3aa
TRBV11-2,.,TRBD2,TRBJ2-1,CASSLSGSSYNEQFF
TRBV28,.,TRBD1,TRBJ1-6,CASSPGTGRGSPLHF
TRBV2,.,TRBD2,TRBJ2-3,CASLGLAGASFGTDTQYF
TRBV7-8,.,.,TRBJ2-7,CASSLGSLTSLSHEQYF
TRBV5-1,.,TRBD1,TRBJ2-2,CASSKQTGPTGELFF
TRBV5-1,.,TRBD1,TRBJ1-2,CASSQRDRDVSGYTF
TRBV25-1,.,.,TRBJ1-1,CASSDLRDGRGVSEAFF
TRBV30,.,TRBD1,TRBJ2-7,CAWSQNLRDSASRCYF
TRBV11-3,.,.,TRBJ2-7,CASSSGDGPYEQYF
TRBV5-1,.,TRBD1,TRBJ1-1,CASSLQGQGGNEAFF
TRBV28,once,.,TRBJ1-3,CASSFDSTIYF
TRBV19,.,TRBD2,TRBJ2-1,CASSTLAEYEQFF
TRBV4-2,.,.,TRBJ2-1,CASSQGGERYNEQFF
TRBV7-2,.,TRBD2,TRBJ2-7,CASSLSLALSYEQYF
TRBV19,.,TRBD1,TRBJ1-1,CASSTGQGRSPHTEAFF
TRBV25-1,once,.,TRBJ2-1,CASSEYAANEQFF
TRBV11-3,few,TRBD1,TRBJ1-1,CASSYTLPLGQGSKTEAFF
TRBV6-4,.,TRBD2,TRBJ2-7,CASSDGASGKFSYEQYF
TRBV6-1,.,.,TRBJ1-2,CASSSNRDPNYGYTF